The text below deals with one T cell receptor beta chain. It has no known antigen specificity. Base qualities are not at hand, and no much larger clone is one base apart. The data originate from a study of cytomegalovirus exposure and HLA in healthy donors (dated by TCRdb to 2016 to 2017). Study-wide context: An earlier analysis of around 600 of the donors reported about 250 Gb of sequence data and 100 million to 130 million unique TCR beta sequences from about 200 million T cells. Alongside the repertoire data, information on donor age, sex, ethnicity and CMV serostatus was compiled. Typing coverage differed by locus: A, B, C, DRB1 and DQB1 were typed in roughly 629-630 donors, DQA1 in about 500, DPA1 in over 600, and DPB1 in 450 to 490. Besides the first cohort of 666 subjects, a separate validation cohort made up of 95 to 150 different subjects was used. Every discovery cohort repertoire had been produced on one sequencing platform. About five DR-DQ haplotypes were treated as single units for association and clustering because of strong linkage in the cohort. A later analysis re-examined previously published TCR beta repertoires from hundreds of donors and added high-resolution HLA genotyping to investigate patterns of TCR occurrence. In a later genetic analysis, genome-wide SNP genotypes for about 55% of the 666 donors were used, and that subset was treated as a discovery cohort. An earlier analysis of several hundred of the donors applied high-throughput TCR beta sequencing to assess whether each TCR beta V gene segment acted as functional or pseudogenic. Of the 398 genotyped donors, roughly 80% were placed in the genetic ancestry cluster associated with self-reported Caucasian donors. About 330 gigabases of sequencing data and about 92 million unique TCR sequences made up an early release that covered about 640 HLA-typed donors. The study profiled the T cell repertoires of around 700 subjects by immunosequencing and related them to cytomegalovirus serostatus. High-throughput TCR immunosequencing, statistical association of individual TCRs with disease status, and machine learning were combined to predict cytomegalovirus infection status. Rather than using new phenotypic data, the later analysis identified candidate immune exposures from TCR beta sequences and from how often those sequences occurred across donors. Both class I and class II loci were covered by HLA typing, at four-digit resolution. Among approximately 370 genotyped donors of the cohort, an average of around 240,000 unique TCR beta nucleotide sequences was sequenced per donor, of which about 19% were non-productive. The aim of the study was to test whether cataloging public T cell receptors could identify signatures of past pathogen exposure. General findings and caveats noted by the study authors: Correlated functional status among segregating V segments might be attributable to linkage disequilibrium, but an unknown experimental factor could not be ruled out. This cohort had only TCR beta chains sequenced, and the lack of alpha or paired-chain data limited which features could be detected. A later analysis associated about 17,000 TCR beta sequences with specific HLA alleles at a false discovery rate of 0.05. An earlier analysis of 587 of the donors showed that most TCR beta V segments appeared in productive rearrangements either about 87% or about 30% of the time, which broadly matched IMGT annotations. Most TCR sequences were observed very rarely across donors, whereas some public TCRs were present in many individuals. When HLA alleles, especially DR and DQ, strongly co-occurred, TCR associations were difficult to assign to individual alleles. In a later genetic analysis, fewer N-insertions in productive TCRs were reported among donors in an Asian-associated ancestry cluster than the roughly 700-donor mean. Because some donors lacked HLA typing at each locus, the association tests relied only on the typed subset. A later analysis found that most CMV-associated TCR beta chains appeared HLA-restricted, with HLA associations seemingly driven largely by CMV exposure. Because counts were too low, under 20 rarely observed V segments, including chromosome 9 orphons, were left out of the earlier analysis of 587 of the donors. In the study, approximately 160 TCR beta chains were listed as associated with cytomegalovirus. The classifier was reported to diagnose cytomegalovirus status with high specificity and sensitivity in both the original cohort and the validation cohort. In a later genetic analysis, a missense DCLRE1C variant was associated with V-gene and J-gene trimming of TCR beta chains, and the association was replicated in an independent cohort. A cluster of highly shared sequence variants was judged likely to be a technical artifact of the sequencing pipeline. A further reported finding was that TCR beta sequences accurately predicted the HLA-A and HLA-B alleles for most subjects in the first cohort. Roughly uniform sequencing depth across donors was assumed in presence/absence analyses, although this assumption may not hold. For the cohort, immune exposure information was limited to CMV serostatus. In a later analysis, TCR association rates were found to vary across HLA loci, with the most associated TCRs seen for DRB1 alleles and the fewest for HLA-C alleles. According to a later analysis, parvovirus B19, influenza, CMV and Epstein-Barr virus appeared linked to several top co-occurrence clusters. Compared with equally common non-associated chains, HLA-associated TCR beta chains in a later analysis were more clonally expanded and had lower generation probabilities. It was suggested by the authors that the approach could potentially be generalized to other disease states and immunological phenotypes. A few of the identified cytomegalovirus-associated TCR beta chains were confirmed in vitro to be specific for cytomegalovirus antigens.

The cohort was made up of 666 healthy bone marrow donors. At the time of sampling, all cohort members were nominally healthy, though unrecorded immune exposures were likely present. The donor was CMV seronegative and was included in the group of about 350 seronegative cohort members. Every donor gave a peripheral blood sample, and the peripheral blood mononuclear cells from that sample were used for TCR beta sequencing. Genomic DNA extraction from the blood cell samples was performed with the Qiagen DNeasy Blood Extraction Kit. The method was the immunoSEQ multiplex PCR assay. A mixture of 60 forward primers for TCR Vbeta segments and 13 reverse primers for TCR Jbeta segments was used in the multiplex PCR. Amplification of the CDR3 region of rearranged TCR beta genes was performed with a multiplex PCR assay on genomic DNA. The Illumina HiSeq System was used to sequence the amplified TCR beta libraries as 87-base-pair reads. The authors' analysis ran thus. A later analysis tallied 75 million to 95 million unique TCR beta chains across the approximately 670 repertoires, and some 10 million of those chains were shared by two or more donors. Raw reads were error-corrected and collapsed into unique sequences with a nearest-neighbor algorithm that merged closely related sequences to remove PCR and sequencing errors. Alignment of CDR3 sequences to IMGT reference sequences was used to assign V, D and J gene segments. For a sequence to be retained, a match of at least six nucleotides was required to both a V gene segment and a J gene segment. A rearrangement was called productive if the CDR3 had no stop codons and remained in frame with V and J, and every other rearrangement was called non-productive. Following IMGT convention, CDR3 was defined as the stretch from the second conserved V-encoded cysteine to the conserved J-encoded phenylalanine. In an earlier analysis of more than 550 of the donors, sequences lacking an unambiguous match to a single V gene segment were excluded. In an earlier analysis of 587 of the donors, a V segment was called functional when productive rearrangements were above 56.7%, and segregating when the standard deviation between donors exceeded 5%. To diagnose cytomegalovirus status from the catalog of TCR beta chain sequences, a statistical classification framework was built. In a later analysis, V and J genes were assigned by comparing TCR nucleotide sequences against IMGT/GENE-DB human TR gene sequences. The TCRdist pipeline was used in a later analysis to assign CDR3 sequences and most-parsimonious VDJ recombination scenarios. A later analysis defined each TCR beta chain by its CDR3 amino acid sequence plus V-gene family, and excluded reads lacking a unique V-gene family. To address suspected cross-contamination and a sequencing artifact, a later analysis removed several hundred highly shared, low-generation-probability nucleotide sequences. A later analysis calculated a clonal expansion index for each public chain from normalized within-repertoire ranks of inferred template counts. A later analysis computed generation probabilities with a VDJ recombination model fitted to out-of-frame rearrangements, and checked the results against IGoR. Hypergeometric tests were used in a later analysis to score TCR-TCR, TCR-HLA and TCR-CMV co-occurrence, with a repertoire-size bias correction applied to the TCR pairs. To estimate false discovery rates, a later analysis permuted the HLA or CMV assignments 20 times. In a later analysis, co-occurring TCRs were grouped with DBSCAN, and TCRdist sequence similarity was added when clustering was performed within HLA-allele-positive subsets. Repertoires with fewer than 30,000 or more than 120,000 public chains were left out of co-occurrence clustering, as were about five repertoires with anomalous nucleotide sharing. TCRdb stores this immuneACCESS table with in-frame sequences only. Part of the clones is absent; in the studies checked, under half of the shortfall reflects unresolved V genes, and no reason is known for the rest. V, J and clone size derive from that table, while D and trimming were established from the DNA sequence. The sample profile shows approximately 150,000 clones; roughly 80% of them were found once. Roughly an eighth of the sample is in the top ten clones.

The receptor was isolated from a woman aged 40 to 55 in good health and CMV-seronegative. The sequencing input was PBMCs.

The CDR3 region reads CASSERGVDSPLHF. The sequenced DNA: TGTGCCAGCAGTGAACGGGGAGTGGATTCACCCCTCCACTTT. The rearrangement joined TRBV6-1 to TRBJ1-6; the D gene identity is not certain. Its CDR3 holds 14 amino acids, cysteine through phenylalanine. The entry retains the CDR3 DNA only, 42 bases that are in frame from base 1. CDR1 and CDR2 were assigned from the germline V gene as MNHNS and SASEGT. Trimming removed 2 bases from V and 8 bases from J, leaving 10 bases between the germline ends.